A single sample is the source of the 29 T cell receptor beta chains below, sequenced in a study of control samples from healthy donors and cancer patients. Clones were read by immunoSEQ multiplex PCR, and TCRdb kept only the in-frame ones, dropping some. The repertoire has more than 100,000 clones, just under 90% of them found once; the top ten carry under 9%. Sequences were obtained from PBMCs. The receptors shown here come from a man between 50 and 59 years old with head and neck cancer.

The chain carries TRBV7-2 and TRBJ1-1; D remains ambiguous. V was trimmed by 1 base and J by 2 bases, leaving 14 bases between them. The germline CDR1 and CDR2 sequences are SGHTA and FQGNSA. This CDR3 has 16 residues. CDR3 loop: CASSLVGMGPNTEAFF. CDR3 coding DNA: TGTGCCAGCAGCTTAGTGGGAATGGGTCCAAACACTGAAGCTTTCTTT.

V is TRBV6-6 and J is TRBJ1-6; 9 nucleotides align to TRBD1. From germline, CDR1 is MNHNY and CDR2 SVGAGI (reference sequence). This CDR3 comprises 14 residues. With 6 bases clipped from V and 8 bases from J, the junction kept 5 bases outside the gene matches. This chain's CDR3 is CASSSGQGHSPLHF. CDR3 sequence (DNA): TGTGCCAGCAGCTCGGGACAGGGCCATTCACCCCTCCACTTT.

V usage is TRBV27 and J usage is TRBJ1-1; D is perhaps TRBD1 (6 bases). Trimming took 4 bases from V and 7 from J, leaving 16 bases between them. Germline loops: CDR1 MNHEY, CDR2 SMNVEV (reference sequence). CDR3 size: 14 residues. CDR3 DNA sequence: TGTGCCAGCAGTTCACCGGGACAACTTCGTGAAGCTTTCTTT. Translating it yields CASSSPGQLREAFF.

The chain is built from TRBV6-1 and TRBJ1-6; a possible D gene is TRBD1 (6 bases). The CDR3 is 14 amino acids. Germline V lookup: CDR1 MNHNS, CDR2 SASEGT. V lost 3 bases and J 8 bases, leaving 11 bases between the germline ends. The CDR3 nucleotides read TGTGCCAGCAGTGACAATTACAGGGATTCACCCCTCCACTTT. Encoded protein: CASSDNYRDSPLHF.

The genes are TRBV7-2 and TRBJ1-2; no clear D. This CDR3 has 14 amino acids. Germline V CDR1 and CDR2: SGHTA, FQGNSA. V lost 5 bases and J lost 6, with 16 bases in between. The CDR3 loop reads CASSPVKSIDGYTF. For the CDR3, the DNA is TGTGCCAGCAGCCCCGTGAAGAGCATCGATGGCTACACCTTC.

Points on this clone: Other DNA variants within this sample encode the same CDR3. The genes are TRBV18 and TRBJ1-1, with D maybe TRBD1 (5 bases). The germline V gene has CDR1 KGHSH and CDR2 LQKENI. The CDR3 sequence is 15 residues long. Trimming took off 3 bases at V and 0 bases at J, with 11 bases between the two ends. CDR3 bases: TGTGCCAGCTCACCGGGGCAGGGCATGAACACTGAAGCTTTCTTT. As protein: CASSPGQGMNTEAFF.

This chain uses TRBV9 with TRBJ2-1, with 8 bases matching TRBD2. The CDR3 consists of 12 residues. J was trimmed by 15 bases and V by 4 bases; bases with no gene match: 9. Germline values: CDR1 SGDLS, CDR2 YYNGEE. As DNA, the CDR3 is TGTGCCAGCAGCCCTGGGACTAGATATCCGTTCTTC. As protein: CASSPGTRYPFF.

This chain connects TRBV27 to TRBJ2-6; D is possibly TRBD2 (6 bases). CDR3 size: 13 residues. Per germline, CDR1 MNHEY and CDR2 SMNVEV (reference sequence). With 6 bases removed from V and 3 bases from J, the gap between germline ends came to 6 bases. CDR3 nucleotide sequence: TGTGCCAGCAGGGGAGGTGGGGCCAACGTCCTGACTTTC. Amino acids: CASRGGGANVLTF.

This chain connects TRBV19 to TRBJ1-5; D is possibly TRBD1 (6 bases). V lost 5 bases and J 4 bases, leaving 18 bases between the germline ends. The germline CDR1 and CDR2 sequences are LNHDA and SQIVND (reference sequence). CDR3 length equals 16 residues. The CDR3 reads CASSYIGDIPNQPQHF. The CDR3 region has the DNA TGTGCCAGTAGTTATATCGGGGACATACCTAATCAGCCCCAGCATTTT.

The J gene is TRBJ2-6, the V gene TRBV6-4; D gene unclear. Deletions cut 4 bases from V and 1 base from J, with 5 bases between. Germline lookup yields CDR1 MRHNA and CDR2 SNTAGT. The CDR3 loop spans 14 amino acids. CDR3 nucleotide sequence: TGTGCCAGCAGTGTGAATTCTGGGGCCAACGTCCTGACTTTC. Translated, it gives CASSVNSGANVLTF.

This CDR3 is CASSLSGPYGYTF. The CDR3 DNA reads as TGTGCCAGCAGTTTATCGGGCCCCTATGGCTACACCTTC. This chain links TRBV28 with TRBJ1-2, with D unresolved. The CDR3 consists of 13 residues. V was pared by 1 base and J by 4 bases, with 7 bases between. The germline CDR1 and CDR2 sequences are MDHEN and SYDVKM.

In DNA, the CDR3 is TGTGCCAGCAGTGAAGTAGGGGCAGGGAATGGCTACACCTTC. Its translation is CASSEVGAGNGYTF. V and J are TRBV2 and TRBJ1-2, with a tentative D call TRBD1 (5 bases). Trimming removed 1 base from V and 6 bases from J, with 12 bases in between. This CDR3 is built from 14 residues. From germline, CDR1 is SNHLY and CDR2 FYNNEI.

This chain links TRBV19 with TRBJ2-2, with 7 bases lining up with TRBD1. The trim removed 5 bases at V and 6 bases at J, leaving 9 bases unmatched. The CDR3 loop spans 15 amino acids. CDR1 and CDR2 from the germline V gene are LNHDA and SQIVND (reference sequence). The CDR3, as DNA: TGTGCCAGTAGTGGTATATTAGGGGGCCCCGGGGAGCTGTTTTTT. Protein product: CASSGILGGPGELFF.

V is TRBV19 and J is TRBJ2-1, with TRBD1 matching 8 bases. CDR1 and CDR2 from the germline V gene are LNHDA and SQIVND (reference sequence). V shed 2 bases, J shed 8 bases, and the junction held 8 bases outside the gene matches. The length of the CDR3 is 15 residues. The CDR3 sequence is CASSILDRDSDEQFF. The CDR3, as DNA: TGTGCCAGTAGTATATTGGACAGGGATAGTGATGAGCAGTTCTTC.

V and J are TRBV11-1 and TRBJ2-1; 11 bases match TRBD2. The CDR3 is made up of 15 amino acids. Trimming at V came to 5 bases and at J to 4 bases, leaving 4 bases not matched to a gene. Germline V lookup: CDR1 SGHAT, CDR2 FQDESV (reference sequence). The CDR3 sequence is CASSPGTSGYNEQFF. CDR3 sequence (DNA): TGTGCCAGCAGCCCTGGGACTAGCGGTTACAATGAGCAGTTCTTC. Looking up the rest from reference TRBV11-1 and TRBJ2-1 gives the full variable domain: EAEVAQSPRYKITEKSQAVAFWCDPISGHATLYWYRQILGQGPELLVQFQDESVVDDSQLPKDRFSAERLKGVDSTLKIQPAELGDSAMYLCASSPGTSGYNEQFFGPGTRLTVL.

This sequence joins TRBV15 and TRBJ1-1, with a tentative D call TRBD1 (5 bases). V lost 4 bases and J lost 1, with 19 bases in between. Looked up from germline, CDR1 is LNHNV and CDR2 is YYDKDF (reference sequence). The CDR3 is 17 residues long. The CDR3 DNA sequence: TGTGCCACCAGCATTTACCTCCCAGGGACGGGGAACACTGAAGCTTTCTTT. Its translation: CATSIYLPGTGNTEAFF.

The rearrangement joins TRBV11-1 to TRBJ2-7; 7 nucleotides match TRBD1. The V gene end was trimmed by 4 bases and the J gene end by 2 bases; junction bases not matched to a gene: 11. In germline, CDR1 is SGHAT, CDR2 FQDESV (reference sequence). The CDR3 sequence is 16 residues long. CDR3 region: CASSSINRGLPYEQYF. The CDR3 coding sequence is TGTGCCAGCAGCTCAATCAACAGGGGCCTTCCCTACGAGCAGTACTTC.

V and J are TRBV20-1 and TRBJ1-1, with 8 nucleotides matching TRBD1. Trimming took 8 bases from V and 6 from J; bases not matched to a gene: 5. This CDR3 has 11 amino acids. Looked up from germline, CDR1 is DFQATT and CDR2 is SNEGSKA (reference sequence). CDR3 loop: CSPGTGSEAFF. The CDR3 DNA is TGCAGTCCCGGGACAGGCTCTGAAGCTTTCTTT.

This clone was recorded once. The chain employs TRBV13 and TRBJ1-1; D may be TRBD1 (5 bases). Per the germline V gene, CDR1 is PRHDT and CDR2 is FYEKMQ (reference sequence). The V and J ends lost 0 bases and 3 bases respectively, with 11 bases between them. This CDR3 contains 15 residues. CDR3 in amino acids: CASSLGQGSYTEAFF. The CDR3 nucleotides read TGTGCCAGCAGCTTAGGTCAGGGCTCGTACACTGAAGCTTTCTTT.

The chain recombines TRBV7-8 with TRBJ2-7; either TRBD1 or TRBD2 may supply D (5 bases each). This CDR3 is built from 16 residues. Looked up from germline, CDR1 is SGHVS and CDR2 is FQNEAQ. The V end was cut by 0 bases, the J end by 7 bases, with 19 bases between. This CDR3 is CASSLAGRDLLREQYF. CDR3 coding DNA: TGTGCCAGCAGCTTAGCGGGCAGGGACCTGCTCCGGGAGCAGTACTTC. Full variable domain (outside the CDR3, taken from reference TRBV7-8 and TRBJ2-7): GAGVSQSPRYKVAKRGQDVALRCDPISGHVSLFWYQQALGQGPEFLTYFQNEAQLDKSGLPSDRFFAERPEGSVSTLKIQRTQQEDSAVYLCASSLAGRDLLREQYFGPGTRLTVT.

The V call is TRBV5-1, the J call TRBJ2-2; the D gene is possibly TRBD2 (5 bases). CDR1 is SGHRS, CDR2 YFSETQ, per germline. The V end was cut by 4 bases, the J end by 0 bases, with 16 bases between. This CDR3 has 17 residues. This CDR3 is CASSPGTWPTNTGELFF. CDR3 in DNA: TGCGCCAGCAGCCCGGGAACTTGGCCCACGAACACCGGGGAGCTGTTTTTT.

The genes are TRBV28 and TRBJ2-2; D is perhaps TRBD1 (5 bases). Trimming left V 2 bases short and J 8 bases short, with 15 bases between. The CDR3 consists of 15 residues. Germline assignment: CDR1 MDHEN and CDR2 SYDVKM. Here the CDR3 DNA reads TGTGCCAGCAGTTTAGGGTCCCAGGGTTTAGGGGAGCTGTTTTTT. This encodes CASSLGSQGLGELFF.

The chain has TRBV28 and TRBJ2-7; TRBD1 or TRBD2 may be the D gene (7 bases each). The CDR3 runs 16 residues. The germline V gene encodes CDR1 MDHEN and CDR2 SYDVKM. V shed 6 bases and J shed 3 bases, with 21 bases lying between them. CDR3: CASSPLRGRELYEQYF. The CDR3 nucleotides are TGTGCCAGCAGCCCATTGAGGGGGCGGGAGCTCTACGAGCAGTACTTC.

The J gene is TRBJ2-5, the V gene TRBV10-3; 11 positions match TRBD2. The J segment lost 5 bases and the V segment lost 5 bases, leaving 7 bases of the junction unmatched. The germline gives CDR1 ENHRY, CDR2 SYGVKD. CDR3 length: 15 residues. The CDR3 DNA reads TGTGCCATCAGTATGACTAGCGGGATGTCGGAGACCCAGTACTTC. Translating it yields CAISMTSGMSETQYF.

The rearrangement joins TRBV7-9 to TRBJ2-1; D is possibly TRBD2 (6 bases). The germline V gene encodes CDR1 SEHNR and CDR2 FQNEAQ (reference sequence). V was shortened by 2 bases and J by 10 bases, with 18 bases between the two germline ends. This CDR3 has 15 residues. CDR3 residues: CASSLIAAGRKEQFF. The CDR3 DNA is TGTGCCAGCAGCTTAATAGCGGCAGGCAGAAAGGAGCAGTTCTTC.

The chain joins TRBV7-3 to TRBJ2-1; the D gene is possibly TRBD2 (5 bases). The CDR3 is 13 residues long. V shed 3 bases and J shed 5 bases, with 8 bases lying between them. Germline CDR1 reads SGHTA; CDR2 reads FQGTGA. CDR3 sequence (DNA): TGTGCCAGCAGCTTTAGCGCAAACAATGAGCAGTTCTTC. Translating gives CASSFSANNEQFF.

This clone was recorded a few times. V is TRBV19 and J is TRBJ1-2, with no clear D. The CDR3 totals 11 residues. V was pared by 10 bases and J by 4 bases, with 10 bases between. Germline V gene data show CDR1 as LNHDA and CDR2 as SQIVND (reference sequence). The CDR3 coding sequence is TGTGCCACCAGGCTCAGCTATGGCTACACCTTC. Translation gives CATRLSYGYTF.

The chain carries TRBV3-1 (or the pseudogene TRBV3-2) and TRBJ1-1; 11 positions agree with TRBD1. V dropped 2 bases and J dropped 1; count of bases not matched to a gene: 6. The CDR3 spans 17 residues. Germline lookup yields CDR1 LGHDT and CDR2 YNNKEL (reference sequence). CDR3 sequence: CASSQIPGQGGNTEAFF. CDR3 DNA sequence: TGTGCCAGCAGCCAAATCCCGGGACAGGGGGGGAACACTGAAGCTTTCTTT.

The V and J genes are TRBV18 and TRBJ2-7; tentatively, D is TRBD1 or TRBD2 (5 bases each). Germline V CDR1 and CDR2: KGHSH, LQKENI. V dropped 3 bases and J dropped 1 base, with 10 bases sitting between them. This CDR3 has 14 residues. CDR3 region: CASSPGDGSYEQYF. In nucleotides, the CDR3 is TGTGCCAGCTCACCCGGGGACGGATCCTACGAGCAGTACTTC.